The clone carrying this T cell receptor (beta chain) was recorded a few times. A junction boundary mismatches the germline segment, possibly from a read error. This CDR3 is built from 16 residues. Per the germline V gene, CDR1 is DFQATT and CDR2 is SNEGSKA (reference sequence). The data were obtained in a study of blood T cells in healthy people across ages. A second about 7 to 11 cycle PCR used barcoded and J-beta primers. TCRdb re-called the 5' RACE reads with MiXCR, one entry per CDR3 protein. The table shows around 1,000,000 distinct CDR3 sequences, with 20% to 25% occurring only once. This same sample was also taken into another study, of T cells of mothers and their children. As reported in that work: Whatever RNA was extracted went entirely into cDNA synthesis, at around 1.6 ug per 15 ul. Sequencing revealed no T cell clones that were persistent and microchimeric.

The sequence was collected from a girl aged 2-9 years in good health. The V gene is TRBV20-1, the J gene TRBJ2-5, with 11 nucleotides matching TRBD2. Judging by the DNA end, TRBJ2-7 fits better; the J call may be wrong. Sequenced material: blood. The CDR3 DNA follows: TGCTGTGCTAGAGATTGGTCGGCTAGCGGGAGGAACGAGCAGTACTTC. It yields the protein CCARDWSASGRNEQYF.